One TCR beta chain is described in this entry. This sample is drawn from a study of type 1 regulatory T cells. About the study: T-allo10 is a Tr1-enriched, alloantigen-specific CD4 T cell product made in vitro.

The CDR3 is made up of 14 amino acids. Germline lookup yields CDR1 SGHTA and CDR2 FQGNSA. Trimming removed 4 bases at V and 7 bases at J, with 14 bases between. Via MiXCR, TCRdb re-called the reads, giving one row per CDR3 protein. The table includes 88,000 or so distinct CDR3 sequences, roughly 28% detected once. This TCR was recovered from a human donor in good health. The gene calls are TRBV7-2 and TRBJ1-5; no clear D. The sequenced sample was CD4+ T cells, either the whole sample or a sorted fraction (not recorded which). CDR3 sequence (DNA): TGTGCCAGCAGCTCTCGATCCTACGACCAGCCCCAGCATTTT. Its translation is CASSSRSYDQPQHF.